The clone carrying this T cell receptor beta chain was detected only a few times. Its antigen is unknown. The data were obtained in a study of beta chain features in type 1 diabetes. Whole-study findings and limits: Type 1 diabetes patients had moderately but significantly shorter TCRB CDR3s in all four CD4+ subsets. Sequencing of cDNA might inflate the share of cells that strongly express TCR. Here, the possible influence of HLA type (on TCRB rearrangement) remained unresolved. PCR might favor shorter templates, equally in patients and controls. A greater similarity of naive, central memory and Treg TCRB repertoires was seen among patients than among healthy donors.

All of the isolated RNA was reverse transcribed, so expressed TCRB transcripts were sequenced. Repertoires were generated with immunoSEQ multiplex PCR, while TCRdb's copy carries only in-frame clones and drops some. The sample contains 300,000 to 350,000 clones, approximately 15% of which appear only once. The CDR3 runs 14 residues. Per the germline V gene, CDR1 is SQVTM and CDR2 is ANQGSEA. Trimming at V came to 7 bases and at J to 1 base, leaving 9 bases not matched to a gene. Source material: naive CD4+ T cells from blood. This chain joins TRBV29-1 and TRBJ1-1; 7 nucleotides agree with TRBD1. The receptor's source is a woman under 30 with type 1 diabetes. As DNA, the CDR3 is TGCAGCGGATCAAGCAGGGGGGCGAACACTGAAGCTTTCTTT. Its translation is CSGSSRGANTEAFF.